The 31 T cell receptor beta chains reported below all come from one sample, sequenced in a study of shared clonotypes between healthy human individuals. The method was immunoSEQ multiplex PCR; TCRdb's version includes in-frame clones alone and lacks a portion of them. This table holds approximately 2.4 million clones, approximately 96% found once. Sequenced input: naive CD4+ T cells sorted from blood. Noted subset: CD45RA+ positively selected. These receptor sequences come from a man between 18 and 29 years old in good health.

This clone was picked up one time. The chain links TRBV7-9 to TRBJ2-7; D unresolved. There are 15 residues in the CDR3. The V and J ends lost 2 bases and 0 bases respectively, with 11 bases between them. Germline values: CDR1 SEHNR, CDR2 FQNEAQ (reference sequence). The CDR3 sequence is CASSLSVISSYEQYF. Written as DNA, the CDR3 is TGTGCCAGCAGCTTATCGGTGATTAGCTCCTACGAGCAGTACTTC.

This chain joins TRBV9 and TRBJ2-1; D is undetermined. Germline CDR1 reads SGDLS; CDR2 reads YYNGEE. V lost 0 bases, J lost 0 bases, and 13 bases lay in between. This CDR3 comprises 17 residues. The CDR3 bases are TGTGCCAGCAGCGTAGGTATCGCCGCAAGCTCCTACAATGAGCAGTTCTTC. Protein sequence: CASSVGIAASSYNEQFF.

This sequence joins TRBV21-1 and TRBJ1-3; TRBD1 is the table's D call and was not checked against the DNA. TRBV21-1 constitutes a pseudogene. This CDR3 spans 16 amino acids. DNA for the CDR3: TGTGCCAGCAGCAAAGTTGGACAGGCCACTGGAAACACCATATATTTT. Its protein is CASSKVGQATGNTIYF.

Notes on this clone: Other DNA sequences in the same sample also yield this CDR3. The chain couples TRBV7-9 to TRBJ2-7; 10 bases align to TRBD2. After removal of 3 bases from V and 5 bases from J, the junction contained 4 bases not matched to a gene. In germline, CDR1 is SEHNR, CDR2 FQNEAQ (reference sequence). The CDR3 is 14 residues long. The CDR3 reads CASSLASGSHEQYF. CDR3 bases: TGTGCCAGCAGCTTGGCTAGCGGGAGCCACGAGCAGTACTTC.

This chain joins TRBV6-1 and TRBJ1-2, with 7 bases identical to TRBD1. Germline-derived CDR1 and CDR2 are MNHNS and SASEGT. The CDR3 has 15 residues. The ends lost 7 bases at V and 2 bases at J; junction bases unmatched: 10. In nucleotides, the CDR3 is TGTGCCAGCACCCCGCGTGGGACAGCAAACTATGGCTACACCTTC. It specifies CASTPRGTANYGYTF.

The V and J genes are TRBV5-1 and TRBJ1-3; no firm D call. This CDR3 spans 15 amino acids. CDR1 SGHRS and CDR2 YFSETQ come from the germline V gene. The V end lost 4 bases, the J end lost 3 bases, and 14 bases lay between the germline ends. The CDR3 protein is CASSATPVSGNTIYF. The CDR3 bases are TGCGCCAGCAGCGCTACACCAGTCAGTGGAAACACCATATATTTT. Full variable domain (rest looked up from reference TRBV5-1 and TRBJ1-3): KAGVTQTPRYLIKTRGQQVTLSCSPISGHRSVSWYQQTPGQGLQFLFEYFSETQRNKGNFPGRFSGRQFSNSRSEMNVSTLELGDSALYLCASSATPVSGNTIYFGEGSWLTVV.

Details on this clone: Other DNA sequences of this sample code for an identical CDR3. The rearrangement links TRBV6-1 to TRBJ2-3; 9 bases match TRBD2. The CDR3 covers 15 residues. V shed 1 base, J shed 3 bases, and the junction held 2 bases outside the gene matches. Germline lookup yields CDR1 MNHNS and CDR2 SASEGT. CDR3 region: CASSEGAGGTDTQYF. The CDR3 bases are TGTGCCAGCAGTGAAGGAGCGGGGGGAACAGATACGCAGTATTTT.

The chain is built from TRBV19 and TRBJ2-7; the D is unclear. The V gene lost 6 bases and the J gene lost 1 base, with 13 bases spanning the gap. The CDR3 is 14 residues long. In germline, CDR1 is LNHDA, CDR2 SQIVND (reference sequence). CDR3 nucleotides: TGTGCCAGTAGCATACAAAGCCCTTCCTACGAGCAGTACTTC. Protein sequence: CASSIQSPSYEQYF.

The V call is TRBV6-4, the J call TRBJ2-1; D is unresolved. Trimming shortened V by 5 bases and J by 0 bases, and 11 bases separated the two germline ends. Looked up from germline, CDR1 is MRHNA and CDR2 is SNTAGT. There are 15 residues in the CDR3. CDR3 sequence: CASSSTRSSYNEQFF. Here the CDR3 DNA reads TGTGCCAGCAGTTCAACTCGGAGCTCCTACAATGAGCAGTTCTTC.

The V gene is TRBV5-6, the J gene TRBJ2-7, with 9 nucleotides matching TRBD2. Unmatched junction bases numbered 6, after V lost 5 bases and J lost 0 bases. This CDR3 region has 15 residues. Germline CDR1 SGHDT, CDR2 YYEEEE. As DNA, the CDR3 is TGTGCCAGCAGGAAACCGGGACTAGCCTCCTACGAGCAGTACTTC. It encodes CASRKPGLASYEQYF.

The chain couples TRBV29-1 to TRBJ2-2; weak D call: TRBD1 (5 bases). Germline lookup yields CDR1 SQVTM and CDR2 ANQGSEA. CDR3 size: 14 residues. The V end lost 6 bases, the J end lost 3 bases, and 14 bases lay between the germline ends. The CDR3 nucleotides are TGCAGCGTCCCCGGGCAGGGCCACACCGGGGAGCTGTTTTTT. Encoded protein: CSVPGQGHTGELFF.

The V call is TRBV4-2, the J call TRBJ1-6; D gene uncertain. The V end was cut by 0 bases, the J end by 5 bases, with 8 bases between. CDR1 and CDR2 from the germline V gene are LGHNA and YNFKEQ. The CDR3 is made up of 15 amino acids. Here the CDR3 DNA reads TGTGCCAGCAGCCAAGAGGCGGCTAATAATTCACCCCTCCACTTT. Protein: CASSQEAANNSPLHF.

The genes are TRBV6-6 and TRBJ2-7; TRBD2 matches at 9 bases. The V gene's germline CDR1 is MNHNY and CDR2 SVGAGI (reference sequence). The CDR3 contains 14 residues. J lost 0 bases, V lost 7 bases, and 4 bases had no gene match. DNA of the CDR3: TGTGCCAGCACCCTAGCGGGGTTCTCCTACGAGCAGTACTTC. This encodes CASTLAGFSYEQYF.

Of note for this clone: Other DNA sequences in the sample encode the same CDR3. The chain employs TRBV5-1 and TRBJ2-5; 7 bases line up with TRBD1. The CDR3 is 14 residues long. CDR1 and CDR2 (germline): SGHRS, YFSETQ. Unmatched junction bases numbered 5, after V lost 1 base and J lost 5 bases. CDR3 nucleotides: TGCGCCAGCAGCTTGAACAGGGGAGAGGAGACCCAGTACTTC. Residues: CASSLNRGEETQYF.

The chain has TRBV7-2 and TRBJ1-4; 7 bases line up with TRBD1. This CDR3 has 14 amino acids. J gave up 2 bases and V 5 bases, and 2 bases lay outside the gene matches. The germline V gene encodes CDR1 SGHTA and CDR2 FQGNSA. In DNA form, the CDR3 reads TGTGCCAGCAGCAGGGGGCCCACTAATGAAAAACTGTTTTTT. Its protein product is CASSRGPTNEKLFF.

This chain links TRBV5-1 with TRBJ2-1; D is unclear. The length of the CDR3 is 14 residues. Between the trimmed V and J ends, which lost 1 base and 2 bases, there was a span of 7 bases. From germline, CDR1 is SGHRS and CDR2 YFSETQ. CDR3 bases: TGCGCCAGCAGCTTGACCCGTACCTACAATGAGCAGTTCTTC. Translated, it gives CASSLTRTYNEQFF.

V and J are TRBV7-9 and TRBJ2-3, with TRBD1 identical over 7 bases. Germline assignment: CDR1 SEHNR and CDR2 FQNEAQ (reference sequence). J gave up 5 bases and V 0 bases, and 2 bases lay outside the gene matches. This CDR3 spans 14 amino acids. The CDR3 DNA reads as TGTGCCAGCAGCTTAGCAGGGGGCCGAGATACGCAGTATTTT. Translation: CASSLAGGRDTQYF.

The V and J genes are TRBV2 and TRBJ2-7; 7 nucleotides line up with TRBD2. The CDR3 loop spans 14 amino acids. In germline, CDR1 is SNHLY, CDR2 FYNNEI. Losses at the gene ends were 4 bases for V and 3 bases for J; bases not matched to a gene: 6. CDR3 protein: CASSVEASGYEQYF. The CDR3 nucleotides are TGTGCCAGCAGTGTGGAAGCTAGCGGCTACGAGCAGTACTTC.

The chain carries TRBV19 and TRBJ1-2; TRBD1 might be the D (5 bases). The CDR3 contains 15 residues. Germline lookup yields CDR1 LNHDA and CDR2 SQIVND (reference sequence). Trimming pared 3 bases from V and 1 base from J, leaving 12 bases between. The CDR3 DNA follows: TGTGCCAGTAGTATGGGGGACGGAATTAACTATGGCTACACCTTC. This translates into CASSMGDGINYGYTF.

V usage is TRBV27 and J usage is TRBJ1-2, with 8 bases fitting TRBD1. J lost 2 bases, V lost 3 bases, and 2 bases had no gene match. Per germline, CDR1 MNHEY and CDR2 SMNVEV (reference sequence). The CDR3 spans 14 residues. CDR3 amino acids: CASSFRDRNYGYTF. CDR3 sequence (DNA): TGTGCCAGCAGTTTCCGGGACAGGAACTATGGCTACACCTTC.

J is TRBJ1-6 and V is TRBV28; no firm D call. The CDR3 loop spans 16 amino acids. Germline CDR1 reads MDHEN; CDR2 reads SYDVKM. V was trimmed by 6 bases and J by 0 bases, leaving 12 bases between them. The CDR3: CASRLERSSYNSPLHF. In DNA form, the CDR3 reads TGTGCCAGCAGACTTGAGAGGAGCTCCTATAATTCACCCCTCCACTTT. The full variable domain, with the rest looked up from reference TRBV28 and TRBJ1-6, is DVKVTQSSRYLVKRTGEKVFLECVQDMDHENMFWYRQDPGLGLRLIYFSYDVKMKEKGDIPEGYSVSREKKERFSLILESASTNQTSMYLCASRLERSSYNSPLHFGNGTRLTVT.

This clone was recorded a few times. The rearrangement uses TRBV11-2 and TRBJ2-3; D remains ambiguous. V lost 1 base, J lost 0 bases, and 5 bases lay in between. The CDR3 is made up of 14 amino acids. Germline loops: CDR1 SGHAT, CDR2 FQNNGV. The CDR3 reads CASSLAVSTDTQYF. The CDR3 bases are TGTGCCAGCAGCTTAGCGGTCAGCACAGATACGCAGTATTTT.

The J gene is TRBJ2-7, the V gene TRBV30; no definite D call. V gave up 4 bases and J gave up 5 bases, with 9 bases separating them. This CDR3 region has 11 residues. Germline CDR1 reads GTSNPN; CDR2 reads SVGIG (reference sequence). Here the CDR3 reads CAWMQVDEQYF. The CDR3 DNA follows: TGTGCCTGGATGCAGGTTGACGAGCAGTACTTC.

The chain has TRBV27 and TRBJ1-6; no clear D. The CDR3 runs 15 residues. Germline V gene lookup returns CDR1 MNHEY and CDR2 SMNVEV (reference sequence). V was trimmed by 2 bases and J by 13 bases, leaving 18 bases between them. CDR3 in amino acids: CASSLEAAPLSPLHF. The CDR3 bases are TGTGCCAGCAGTTTAGAAGCCGCCCCTCTCTCGCCCCTCCACTTT.

V gene TRBV7-9 combines with J gene TRBJ1-4; the D gene is possibly TRBD1 (5 bases). Germline V gene lookup returns CDR1 SEHNR and CDR2 FQNEAQ (reference sequence). The V gene lost 5 bases and the J gene lost 7 bases, with 26 bases spanning the gap. The CDR3 sequence is 18 residues long. The CDR3 DNA follows: TGTGCCAGCAGCCCACTAGGGGTCCCCGTACGGGTGGGTGAAAAACTGTTTTTT. Encoded protein: CASSPLGVPVRVGEKLFF.

The chain uses TRBV5-1 and TRBJ1-4; 8 nucleotides align to TRBD1. Looked up from germline, CDR1 is SGHRS and CDR2 is YFSETQ. This CDR3 is 15 amino acids long. The junction had 5 bases not matched to a gene; V was cut back by 0 bases and J by 7 bases. Here the CDR3 reads CASSLAGQGFEKLFF. CDR3 in DNA: TGCGCCAGCAGCTTGGCCGGACAGGGTTTTGAAAAACTGTTTTTT.

A single count supports this clone. The chain couples TRBV30 to TRBJ2-2; 13 bases agree with TRBD2. The CDR3 runs 15 residues. V was clipped by 5 bases and J by 5 bases; unmatched bases: 5. CDR1 is GTSNPN and CDR2 is SVGIG in the germline V gene (reference sequence). The CDR3 is CAWAEGLAGTGELFF. Here the CDR3 DNA reads TGTGCCTGGGCGGAGGGACTAGCGGGGACCGGGGAGCTGTTTTTT.

The count of this clone is one. The gene calls are TRBV19 and TRBJ1-6, with 7 bases aligning to TRBD1. The CDR3 runs to 15 residues. CDR1 is LNHDA, CDR2 SQIVND, per germline (reference sequence). V was pared by 7 bases and J by 4 bases, with 7 bases of the junction left unmatched. The chain's CDR3 is CASTESGQYNSPLHF. Here the CDR3 DNA reads TGTGCCAGTACTGAATCGGGACAGTATAATTCACCCCTCCACTTT.

The chain carries TRBV6-5 and TRBJ1-5; D gene uncertain. This CDR3 spans 15 amino acids. Deletions cut 6 bases from V and 5 bases from J, with 17 bases between. Germline-derived CDR1 and CDR2 are MNHEY and SVGAGI. Here the CDR3 DNA reads TGTGCCAGCAGAAGAGACCCCGGGTGGGATCAGCCCCAGCATTTT. Its protein is CASRRDPGWDQPQHF.

V usage is TRBV6-5 and J usage is TRBJ2-7, with TRBD1 matching 11 bases. With 6 bases clipped from V and 3 bases from J, the junction kept 4 bases outside the gene matches. The CDR3 spans 14 residues. Germline V gives CDR1 MNHEY, CDR2 SVGAGI. The CDR3 loop reads CASRRDRGVYEQYF. In DNA form, the CDR3 reads TGTGCCAGCAGGAGGGACAGGGGGGTCTACGAGCAGTACTTC.

The rearrangement uses TRBV19 and TRBJ2-7, with 7 bases identical to TRBD1. The CDR3 runs 15 residues. Germline V gene data show CDR1 as LNHDA and CDR2 as SQIVND (reference sequence). J gave up 2 bases and V 7 bases, and 11 bases lay outside the gene matches. Written as DNA, the CDR3 is TGTGCCAGTAACCCCGAGACAGGGATCCCCTACGAGCAGTACTTC. This sequence encodes CASNPETGIPYEQYF.